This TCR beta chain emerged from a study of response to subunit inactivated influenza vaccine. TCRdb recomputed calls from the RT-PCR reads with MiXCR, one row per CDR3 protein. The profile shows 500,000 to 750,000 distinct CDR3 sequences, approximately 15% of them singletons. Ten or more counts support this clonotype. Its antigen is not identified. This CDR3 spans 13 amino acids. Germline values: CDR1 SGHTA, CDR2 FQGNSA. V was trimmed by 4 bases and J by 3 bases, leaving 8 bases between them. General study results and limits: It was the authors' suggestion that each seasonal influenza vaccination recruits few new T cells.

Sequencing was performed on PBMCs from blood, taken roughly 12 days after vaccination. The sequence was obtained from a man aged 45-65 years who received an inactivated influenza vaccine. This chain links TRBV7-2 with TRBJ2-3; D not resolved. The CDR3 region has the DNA TGTGCCAGCAGCTCCCGTTATACAGATACGCAGTATTTT. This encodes CASSSRYTDTQYF.